The T cell receptor beta chain under discussion was sequenced for a study of blood T cell repertoires in COVID-19. Participants spanned ages roughly 18 to 90 years and resided in about 24 US areas. The assay was immunoSEQ multiplex PCR, and TCRdb's table has in-frame clones only and misses some. The sample carries hundreds of thousands of clones, approximately 86% recorded once. The V gene end was trimmed by 1 base and the J gene end by 9 bases; junction bases not matched to a gene: 8. CDR1 and CDR2 (germline): LNHNV, YYDKDF (reference sequence). There are 15 residues in the CDR3. The sequenced material came from PBMCs or T cells enriched from blood (not recorded which). V is TRBV15 and J is TRBJ2-1, with 8 positions matching TRBD1. The source of this sequence is a middle-aged woman with acute COVID-19. The CDR3 region is CATSRGRQGAGEQFF. The DNA for the CDR3 is TGTGCCACCAGCAGAGGCCGTCAGGGGGCCGGTGAGCAGTTCTTC.